This TCR beta chain appears in the sequencing data of a study of blood T cell repertoires in COVID-19. At the level of the study: Both acute and convalescent COVID-19 samples were obtained from the United States, Italy and Spain. Nucleic acid was either cDNA or gDNA, and it came from T cells, B-cell-depleted T cells, or PBMCs.

Original data processing: Reference gene primer amplification gave nucleated cell count estimates. Assay used: immunoSEQ multiplex PCR; TCRdb lists only in-frame clones, some missing. That table is the source of V, J and clone size, and D and trimming were worked out from the DNA. Among around 200,000 clones listed, roughly 80% were seen once. The germline V and J ends were trimmed by 5 bases and 5 bases, with 9 bases remaining between them. In germline, CDR1 is SGHTA, CDR2 FQGNSA. The CDR3 extends over 12 amino acids. The origin of this receptor is a human donor in a cohort sampled during active COVID-19. The sequencing sample was made of peripheral blood. V and J are TRBV7-2 and TRBJ2-5, with a tentative D call TRBD1 (6 bases). The CDR3 region is CASSPRGETQYF. The CDR3 nucleotides read TGTGCCAGCAGCCCGAGGGGGGAGACCCAGTACTTC. The variable domain in full, completed from reference TRBV7-2 and TRBJ2-5, reads GAGVSQSPSNKVTEKGKDVELRCDPISGHTALYWYRQSLGQGLEFLIYFQGNSAPDKSGLPSDRFSAERTGGSVSTLTIQRTQQEDSAVYLCASSPRGETQYFGPGTRLLVL.